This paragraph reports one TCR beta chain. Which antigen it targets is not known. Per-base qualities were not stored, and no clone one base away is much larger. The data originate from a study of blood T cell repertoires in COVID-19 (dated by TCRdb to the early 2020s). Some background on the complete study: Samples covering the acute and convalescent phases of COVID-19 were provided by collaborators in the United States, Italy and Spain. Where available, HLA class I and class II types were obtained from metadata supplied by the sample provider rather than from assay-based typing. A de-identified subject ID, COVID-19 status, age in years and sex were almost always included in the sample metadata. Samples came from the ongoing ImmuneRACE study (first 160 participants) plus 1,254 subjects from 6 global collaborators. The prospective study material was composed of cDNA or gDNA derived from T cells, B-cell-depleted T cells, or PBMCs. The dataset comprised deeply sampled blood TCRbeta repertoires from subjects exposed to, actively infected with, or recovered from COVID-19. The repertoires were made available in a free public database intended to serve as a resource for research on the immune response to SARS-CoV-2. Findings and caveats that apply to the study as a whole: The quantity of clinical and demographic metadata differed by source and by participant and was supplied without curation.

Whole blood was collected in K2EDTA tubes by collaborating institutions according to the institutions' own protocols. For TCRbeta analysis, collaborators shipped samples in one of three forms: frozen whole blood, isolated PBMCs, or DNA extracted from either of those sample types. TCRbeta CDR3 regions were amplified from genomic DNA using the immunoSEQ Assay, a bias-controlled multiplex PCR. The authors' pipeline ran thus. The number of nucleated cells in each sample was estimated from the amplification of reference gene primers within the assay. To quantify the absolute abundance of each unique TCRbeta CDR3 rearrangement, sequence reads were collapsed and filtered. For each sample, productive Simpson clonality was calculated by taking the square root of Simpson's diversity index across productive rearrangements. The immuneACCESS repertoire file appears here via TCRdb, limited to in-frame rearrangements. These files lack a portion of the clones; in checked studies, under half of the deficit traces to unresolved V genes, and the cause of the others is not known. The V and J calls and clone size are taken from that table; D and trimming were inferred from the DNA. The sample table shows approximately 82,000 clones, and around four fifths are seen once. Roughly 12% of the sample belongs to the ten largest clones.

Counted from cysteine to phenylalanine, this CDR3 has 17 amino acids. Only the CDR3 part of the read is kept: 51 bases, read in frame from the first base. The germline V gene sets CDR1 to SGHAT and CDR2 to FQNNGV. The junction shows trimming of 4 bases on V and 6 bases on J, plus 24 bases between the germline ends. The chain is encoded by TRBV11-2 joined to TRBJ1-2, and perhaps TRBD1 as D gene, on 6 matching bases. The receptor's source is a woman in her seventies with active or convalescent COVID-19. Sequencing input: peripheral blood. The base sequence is TGTGCCAGCAGCTCCCGAAGGGGGGGCCTGTCTTTCGATGGCTACACCTTC. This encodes CASSSRRGGLSFDGYTF.